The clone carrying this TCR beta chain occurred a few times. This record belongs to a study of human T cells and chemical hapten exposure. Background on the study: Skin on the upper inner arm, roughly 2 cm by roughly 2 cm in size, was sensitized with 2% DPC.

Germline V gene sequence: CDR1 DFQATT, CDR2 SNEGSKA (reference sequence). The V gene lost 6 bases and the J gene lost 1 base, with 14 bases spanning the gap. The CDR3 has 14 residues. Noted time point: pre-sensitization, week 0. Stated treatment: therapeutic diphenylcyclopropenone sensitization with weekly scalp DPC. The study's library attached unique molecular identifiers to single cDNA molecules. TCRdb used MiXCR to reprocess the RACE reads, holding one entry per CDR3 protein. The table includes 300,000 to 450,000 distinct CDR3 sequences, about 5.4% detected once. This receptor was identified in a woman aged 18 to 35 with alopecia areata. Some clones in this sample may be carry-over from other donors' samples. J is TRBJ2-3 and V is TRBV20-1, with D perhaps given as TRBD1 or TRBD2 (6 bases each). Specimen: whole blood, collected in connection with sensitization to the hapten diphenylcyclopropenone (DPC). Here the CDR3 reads CSAEQGGGTDTQYF. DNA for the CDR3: TGCAGTGCCGAACAGGGAGGAGGCACAGATACGCAGTATTTT.